What follows are 2 T cell receptor beta chains derived from one specimen sequenced in a study of cytotoxic CD8 clonotypes in ibrutinib-treated CLL. Method: immunoSEQ multiplex PCR; TCRdb's copy keeps in-frame clones and lacks some. This table has tens of thousands of clones, over 75% appearing once. The sample in question was PBMCs, obtained after 12 months of ibrutinib treatment. The receptor set was obtained from a human donor with chronic lymphocytic leukemia.

This clone was seen once. The V and J genes are TRBV7-3 and TRBJ2-7; 12 bases are a match to TRBD2. After removal of 1 base from V and 3 bases from J, the junction contained 1 base not matched to a gene. The CDR3 is 15 residues long. Germline lookup yields CDR1 SGHTA and CDR2 FQGTGA. The CDR3 loop reads CASSLKTSGSYEQYF. CDR3 nucleotides: TGTGCCAGCAGCTTAAAGACTAGCGGGAGCTACGAGCAGTACTTC.

The gene calls are TRBV29-1 and TRBJ2-3; D is unclear. V lost 6 bases, J lost 0 bases, and 19 bases lay in between. Germline lookup yields CDR1 SQVTM and CDR2 ANQGSEA. This CDR3 is 16 amino acids long. CDR3 protein: CSVPQRPSASTDTQYF. Here the CDR3 DNA reads TGCAGCGTCCCCCAGAGGCCCAGCGCGAGCACAGATACGCAGTATTTT.